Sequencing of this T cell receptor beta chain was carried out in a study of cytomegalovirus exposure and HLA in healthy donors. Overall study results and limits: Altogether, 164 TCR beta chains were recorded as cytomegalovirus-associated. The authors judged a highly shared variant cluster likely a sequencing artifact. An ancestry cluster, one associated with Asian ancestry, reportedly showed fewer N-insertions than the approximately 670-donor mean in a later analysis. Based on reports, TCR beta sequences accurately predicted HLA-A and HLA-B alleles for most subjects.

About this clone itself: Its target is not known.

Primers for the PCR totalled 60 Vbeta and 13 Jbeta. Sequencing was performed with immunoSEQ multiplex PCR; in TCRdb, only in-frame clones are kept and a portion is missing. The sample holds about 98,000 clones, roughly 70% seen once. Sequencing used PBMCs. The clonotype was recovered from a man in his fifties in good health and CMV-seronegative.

The CDR3 nucleotides are TGTGCCAGCAGCTTTGTGGAGGGCAGCGAGCAGTACTTC. It yields the protein CASSFVEGSEQYF. The genes are TRBV5-8 and TRBJ2-7; the D gene is possibly TRBD2 (6 bases). Germline V gives CDR1 SGHTS, CDR2 YDEGEE. Trimming pared 2 bases from V and 6 bases from J, leaving 12 bases between. CDR3 length equals 13 residues.